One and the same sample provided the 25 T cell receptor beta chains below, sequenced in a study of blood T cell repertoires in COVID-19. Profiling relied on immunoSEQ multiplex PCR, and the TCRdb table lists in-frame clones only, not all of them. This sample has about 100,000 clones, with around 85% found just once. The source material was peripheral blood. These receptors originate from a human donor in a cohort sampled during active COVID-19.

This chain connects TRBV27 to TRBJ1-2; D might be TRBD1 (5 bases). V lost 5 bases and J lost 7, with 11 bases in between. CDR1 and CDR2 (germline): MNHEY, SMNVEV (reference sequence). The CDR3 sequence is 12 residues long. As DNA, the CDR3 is TGTGCCAGCAGTCCCTCGGGGGGTGGCTACACCTTC. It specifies CASSPSGGGYTF.

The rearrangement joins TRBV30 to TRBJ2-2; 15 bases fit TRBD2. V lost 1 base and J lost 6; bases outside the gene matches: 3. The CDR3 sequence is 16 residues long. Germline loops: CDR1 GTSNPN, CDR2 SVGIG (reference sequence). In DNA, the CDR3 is TGTGCCTGGAGTGGGACTAGCGGGAGGGCCTCCGGGGAGCTGTTTTTT. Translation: CAWSGTSGRASGELFF.

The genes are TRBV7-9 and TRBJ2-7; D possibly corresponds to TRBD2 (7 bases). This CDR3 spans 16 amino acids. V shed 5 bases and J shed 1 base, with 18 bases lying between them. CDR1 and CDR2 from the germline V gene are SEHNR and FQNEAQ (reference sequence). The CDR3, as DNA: TGTGCCAGCAGCGTAATGGGCGGGGGCCTTTCCTACGAGCAGTACTTC. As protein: CASSVMGGGLSYEQYF.

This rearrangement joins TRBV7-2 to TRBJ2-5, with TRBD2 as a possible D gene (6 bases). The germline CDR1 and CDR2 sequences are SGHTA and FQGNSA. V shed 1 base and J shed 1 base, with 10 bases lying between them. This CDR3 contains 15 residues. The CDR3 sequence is CASSLVGGPQETQYF. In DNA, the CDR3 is TGTGCCAGCAGCTTAGTGGGAGGTCCCCAAGAGACCCAGTACTTC. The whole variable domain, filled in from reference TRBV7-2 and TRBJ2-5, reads GAGVSQSPSNKVTEKGKDVELRCDPISGHTALYWYRQSLGQGLEFLIYFQGNSAPDKSGLPSDRFSAERTGGSVSTLTIQRTQQEDSAVYLCASSLVGGPQETQYFGPGTRLLVL.

For the CDR3, the DNA is TGCGCCAGCAGCCAAGACGAGGGGGCCCACTCTGGAAACACCATATATTTT. Protein sequence: CASSQDEGAHSGNTIYF. This chain links TRBV4-1 with TRBJ1-3, with 7 bases identical to TRBD1. Germline CDR1 reads MGHRA; CDR2 reads YSYEKL. Germline trimming cut 0 bases from V and 0 bases from J; bases unmatched to any gene: 5. The CDR3 runs 17 residues.

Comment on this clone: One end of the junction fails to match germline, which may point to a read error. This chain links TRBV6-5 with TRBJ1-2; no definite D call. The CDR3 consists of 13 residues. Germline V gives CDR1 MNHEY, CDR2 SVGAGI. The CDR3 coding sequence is TGTGCCAGCTGTTACGCCGCTAGCGGCGGCTACACCTTC. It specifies CASCYAASGGYTF.

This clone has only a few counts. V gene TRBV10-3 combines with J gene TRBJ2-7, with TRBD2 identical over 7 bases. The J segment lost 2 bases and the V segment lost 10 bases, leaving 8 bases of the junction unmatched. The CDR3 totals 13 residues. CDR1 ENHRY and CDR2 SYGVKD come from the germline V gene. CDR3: CASREAGAYEQYF. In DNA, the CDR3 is TGTGCCAGCAGGGAGGCGGGAGCCTACGAGCAGTACTTC.

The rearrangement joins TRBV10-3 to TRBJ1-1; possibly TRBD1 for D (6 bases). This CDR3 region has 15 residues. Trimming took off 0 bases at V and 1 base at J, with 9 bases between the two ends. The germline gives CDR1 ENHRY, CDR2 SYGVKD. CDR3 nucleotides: TGTGCCATCAGTGAGTCCGGGGGGGCGAACACTGAAGCTTTCTTT. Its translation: CAISESGGANTEAFF.

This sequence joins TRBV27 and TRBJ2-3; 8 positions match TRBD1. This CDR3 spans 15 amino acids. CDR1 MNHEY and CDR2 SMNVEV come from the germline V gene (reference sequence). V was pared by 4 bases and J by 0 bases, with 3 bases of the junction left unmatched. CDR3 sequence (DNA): TGTGCCAGCAGTTCTCAGGGGGCAAGCACAGATACGCAGTATTTT. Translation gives CASSSQGASTDTQYF.

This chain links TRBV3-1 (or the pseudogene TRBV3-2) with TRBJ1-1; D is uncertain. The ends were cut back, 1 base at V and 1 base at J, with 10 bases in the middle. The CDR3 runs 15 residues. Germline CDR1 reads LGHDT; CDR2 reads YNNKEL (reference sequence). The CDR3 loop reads CASSQAGRENTEAFF. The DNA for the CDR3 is TGTGCCAGCAGCCAAGCGGGCCGGGAGAACACTGAAGCTTTCTTT.

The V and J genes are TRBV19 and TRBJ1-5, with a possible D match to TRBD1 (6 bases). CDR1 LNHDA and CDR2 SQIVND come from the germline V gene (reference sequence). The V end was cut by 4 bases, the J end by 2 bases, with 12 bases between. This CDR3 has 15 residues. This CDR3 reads CASSSQGIGNQPQHF. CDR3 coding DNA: TGTGCCAGTAGTAGCCAGGGGATCGGCAATCAGCCCCAGCATTTT.

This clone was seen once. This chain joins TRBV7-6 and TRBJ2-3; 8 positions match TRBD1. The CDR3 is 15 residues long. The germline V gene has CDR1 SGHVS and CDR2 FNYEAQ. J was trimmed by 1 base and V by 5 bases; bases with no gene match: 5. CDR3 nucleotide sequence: TGTGCCAGCAGCCCGATGGGACAGGGCACAGATACGCAGTATTTT. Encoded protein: CASSPMGQGTDTQYF.

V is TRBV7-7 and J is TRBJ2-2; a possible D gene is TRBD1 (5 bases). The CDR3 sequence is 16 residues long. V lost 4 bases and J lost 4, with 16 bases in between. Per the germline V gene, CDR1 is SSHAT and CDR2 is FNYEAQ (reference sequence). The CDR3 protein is CASSSGPRQPTGELFF. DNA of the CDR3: TGTGCCAGCAGCTCCGGACCGCGACAGCCCACCGGGGAGCTGTTTTTT.

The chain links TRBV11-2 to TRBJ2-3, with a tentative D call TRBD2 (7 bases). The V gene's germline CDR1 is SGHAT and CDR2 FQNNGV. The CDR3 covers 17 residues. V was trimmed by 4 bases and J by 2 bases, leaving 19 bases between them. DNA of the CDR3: TGTGCCAGCAGCTACCTCTGGGGGGGGGCACTCACAGATACGCAGTATTTT. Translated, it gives CASSYLWGGALTDTQYF.

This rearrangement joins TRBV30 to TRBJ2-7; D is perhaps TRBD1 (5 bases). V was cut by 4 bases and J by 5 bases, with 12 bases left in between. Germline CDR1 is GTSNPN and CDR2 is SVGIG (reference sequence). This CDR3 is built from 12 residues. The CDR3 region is CAWTNQGHEQYF. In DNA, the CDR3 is TGTGCCTGGACAAATCAGGGCCACGAGCAGTACTTC. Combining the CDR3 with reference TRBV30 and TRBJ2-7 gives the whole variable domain SQTIHQWPATLVQPVGSPLSLECTVEGTSNPNLYWYRQAAGRGLQLLFYSVGIGQISSEVPQNLSASRPQDRQFILSSKKLLLSDSGFYLCAWTNQGHEQYFGPGTRLTVT.

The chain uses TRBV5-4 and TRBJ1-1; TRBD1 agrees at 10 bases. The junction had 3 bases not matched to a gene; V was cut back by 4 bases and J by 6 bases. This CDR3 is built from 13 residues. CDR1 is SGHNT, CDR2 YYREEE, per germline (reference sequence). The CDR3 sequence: CASSRGQGAEAFF. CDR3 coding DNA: TGTGCCAGCAGCAGAGGACAGGGGGCTGAAGCTTTCTTT.

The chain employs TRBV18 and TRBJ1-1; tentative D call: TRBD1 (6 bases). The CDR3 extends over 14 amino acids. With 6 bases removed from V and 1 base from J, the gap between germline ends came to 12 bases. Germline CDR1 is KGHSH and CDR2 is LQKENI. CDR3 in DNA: TGTGCCAGCTCCCAACAGGGACAGAACACTGAAGCTTTCTTT. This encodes CASSQQGQNTEAFF. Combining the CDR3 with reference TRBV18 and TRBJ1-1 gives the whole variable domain NAGVMQNPRHLVRRRGQEARLRCSPMKGHSHVYWYRQLPEEGLKFMVYLQKENIIDESGMPKERFSAEFPKEGPSILRIQQVVRGDSAAYFCASSQQGQNTEAFFGQGTRLTVV.

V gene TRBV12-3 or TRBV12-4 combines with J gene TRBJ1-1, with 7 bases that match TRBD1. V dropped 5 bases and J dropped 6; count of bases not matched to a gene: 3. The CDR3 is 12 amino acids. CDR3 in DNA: TGTGCCAGCAGTGGGCAGGGGGCTGAAGCTTTCTTT. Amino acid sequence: CASSGQGAEAFF.

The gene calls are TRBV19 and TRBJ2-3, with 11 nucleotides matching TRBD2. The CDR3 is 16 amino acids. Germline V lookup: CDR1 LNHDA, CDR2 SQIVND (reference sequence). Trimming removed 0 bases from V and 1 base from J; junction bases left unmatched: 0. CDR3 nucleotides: TGTGCCAGTAGTATAGAGACTAGCGGGGGCACAGATACGCAGTATTTT. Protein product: CASSIETSGGTDTQYF. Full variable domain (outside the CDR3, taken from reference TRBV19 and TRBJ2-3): DGGITQSPKYLFRKEGQNVTLSCEQNLNHDAMYWYRQDPGQGLRLIYYSQIVNDFQKGDIAEGYSVSREKKESFPLTVTSAQKNPTAFYLCASSIETSGGTDTQYFGPGTRLTVL.

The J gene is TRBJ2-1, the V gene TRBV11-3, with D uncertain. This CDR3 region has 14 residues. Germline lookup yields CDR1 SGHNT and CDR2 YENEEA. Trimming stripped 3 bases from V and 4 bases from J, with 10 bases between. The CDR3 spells CASSFDQTYNEQFF. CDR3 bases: TGTGCCAGCAGCTTTGACCAGACTTACAATGAGCAGTTCTTC.

The DNA of the CDR3 is TGTGCCAGCAGCTTCGGGGTACACTATGGCTACACCTTC. It encodes CASSFGVHYGYTF. The rearrangement links TRBV5-8 to TRBJ1-2; unclear D gene. The CDR3 is 13 amino acids. CDR1 is SGHTS, CDR2 YDEGEE, per germline. The ends were cut back, 2 bases at V and 3 bases at J, with 8 bases in the middle.

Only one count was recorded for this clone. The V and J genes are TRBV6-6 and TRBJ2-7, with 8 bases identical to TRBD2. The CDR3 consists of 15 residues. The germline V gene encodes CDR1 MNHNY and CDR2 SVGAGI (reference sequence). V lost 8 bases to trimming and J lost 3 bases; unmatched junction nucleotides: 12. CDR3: CASARGTGGGYEQYF. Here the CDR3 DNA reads TGTGCCAGCGCCAGAGGAACCGGGGGGGGCTACGAGCAGTACTTC.

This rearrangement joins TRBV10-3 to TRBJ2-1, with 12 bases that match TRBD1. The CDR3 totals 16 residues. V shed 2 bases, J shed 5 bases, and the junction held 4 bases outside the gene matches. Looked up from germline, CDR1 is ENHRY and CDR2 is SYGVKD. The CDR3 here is CAISERGQGAHNEQFF. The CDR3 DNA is TGTGCCATCAGTGAGAGGGGACAGGGGGCTCACAATGAGCAGTTCTTC.

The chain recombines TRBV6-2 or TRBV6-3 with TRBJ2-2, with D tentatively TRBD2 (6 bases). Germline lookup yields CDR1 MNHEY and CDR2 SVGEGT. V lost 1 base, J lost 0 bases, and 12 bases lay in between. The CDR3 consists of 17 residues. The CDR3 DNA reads TGTGCCAGCAGTTACTATGGGACTGGAACGAACACCGGGGAGCTGTTTTTT. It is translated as CASSYYGTGTNTGELFF.

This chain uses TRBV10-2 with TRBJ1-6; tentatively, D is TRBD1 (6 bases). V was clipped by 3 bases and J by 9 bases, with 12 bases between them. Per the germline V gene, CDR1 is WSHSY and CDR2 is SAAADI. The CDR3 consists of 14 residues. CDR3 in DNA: TGCGCCAGCAGTGATGGGACACGCCGTTCACCCCTCCACTTT. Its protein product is CASSDGTRRSPLHF.